The clone carrying this TCR beta chain has more than one count but fewer than ten. The sample comes from a study of blood T cells in healthy people across ages. The CDR3 totals 14 residues. The V end lost 0 bases, the J end lost 2 bases, and 10 bases lay between the germline ends. The germline gives CDR1 DFQATT, CDR2 SNEGSKA (reference sequence). Using a J-beta primer mix together with a sample-barcoded 5' primer, a second PCR was run for about 7 to 12 cycles. TCRdb recomputed calls from the 5' RACE reads with MiXCR, one row per CDR3 protein. The table has roughly 1,000,000 distinct CDR3 sequences, around 27% seen once; the top ten hold around 0.7%. The same sample was also studied in work on T cells of mothers and their children.

The specimen was blood. The TCR sequence derives from a girl aged 2 to 9 in good health. The rearrangement links TRBV20-1 to TRBJ2-5; no clear D gene. The CDR3 DNA follows: TGCAGTGCTAGAGATCTCACAGTTCAAGAGACCCAGTACTTC. This encodes CSARDLTVQETQYF.